Listed below are T cell receptor beta chains from one sample, sequenced in a study of vaccination effects on CD4 cells after COVID-19. Sequencing used immunoSEQ multiplex PCR; TCRdb keeps in-frame clones, though not all of them. The sample consists of under 40,000 clones, around 70% of them appearing once. These TCRs are of unknown antigen specificity. This specimen was CD4+ T cells from PBMCs cultured without peptide, taken before COVID-19 vaccination. The receptors derive from a human donor who received a COVID-19 vaccine. The CDR3 runs from the conserved cysteine through the conserved F or W. D genes are given only for firm matches. The listing skips clone size in some rows; elsewhere it reads once, few, many or a size class.

D | J | V | size | DNA | CDR3
TRBD2 | TRBJ2-1 | TRBV5-1 | . | TGCGCCAGCAGCTTTAGCGGGGGGGCTCTAAAGGCCTACAATGAGCAGTTCTTC | CASSFSGGALKAYNEQFF
. | TRBJ2-1 | TRBV20-1 | . | TGCAGTGCTAGTCTACAGTCTTTTGGCGATGAGCAGTTCTTC | CSASLQSFGDEQFF
TRBD2 | TRBJ2-3 | TRBV4-1 | . | TGCGCCAGCAGCCAAGGTAGCGGGAGCACAGATACGCAGTATTTT | CASSQGSGSTDTQYF
TRBD2 | TRBJ2-1 | TRBV7-7 | . | TGTGCCAGCAGCTTAAGGCTAGCGGCCTACAATGAGCAGTTCTTC | CASSLRLAAYNEQFF
. | TRBJ1-2 | TRBV5-6 | . | TGTGCCAGCAGCTTGGCGTATGGCTACACCTTC | CASSLAYGYTF
. | TRBJ2-7 | TRBV11-2 | . | TGTGCCAGCAGCTTAGCCCGACTAGGTGAGCAGTACTTC | CASSLARLGEQYF
. | TRBJ2-5 | TRBV5-1 | . | TGCGCCAGCAGCTTGCTCGGGTTCCAAGAGACCCAGTACTTC | CASSLLGFQETQYF
TRBD1 | TRBJ2-7 | TRBV7-9 | . | TGTGCCAGCAGGGGACAGGGACCCTACGAGCAGTACTTC | CASRGQGPYEQYF
. | TRBJ1-1 | TRBV5-4 | . | TGTGCCAGCAGATTAAACACTGAAGCTTTCTTT | CASRLNTEAFF
. | TRBJ1-5 | TRBV29-1 | few | TGCAGCGTTGGGACAAACAATCAGCCCCAGCATTTT | CSVGTNNQPQHF
. | TRBJ2-1 | TRBV20-1 | . | TGCAGTGCTAGAGATTTCCCAGAGGTGTTCTTC | CSARDFPEVFF
. | TRBJ2-7 | TRBV21-1 | . | TGTGCCAGGGACTCTAGCGGTAAAACCCCCTACGAGCAGTACTTC | CARDSSGKTPYEQYF
TRBD1 | TRBJ1-2 | TRBV20-1 | . | TGCAGTGCTAGTAAGGGGGCGCAGGGCTATGGCTACACCTTC | CSASKGAQGYGYTF
TRBD1 | TRBJ1-4 | TRBV28 | . | TGTGCCAGCAGTTCCGGACAGGGGAGTGAAAAACTGTTTTTT | CASSSGQGSEKLFF
TRBD1 | TRBJ1-2 | TRBV18 | few | TGTGCCAGCTCATCGACAGGGAGCTATGGCTACACCTTC | CASSSTGSYGYTF
. | TRBJ2-1 | TRBV18 | few | TGTGCCAGCTCAGAGTCAGGGGTGTACAATGAGCAGTTCTTC | CASSESGVYNEQFF
. | TRBJ2-5 | TRBV21-1 | . | TGTGCCAGCAGCAAAGCCCGGAGTTTACTAGCGGGAAGAGAGACCCAGTACTTC | CASSKARSLLAGRETQYF
TRBD1 | TRBJ1-1 | TRBV6-6 | few | TGTGCCAGCAGTCTACAGGGGACCGCTGAAGCTTTCTTT | CASSLQGTAEAFF
TRBD1 | TRBJ1-1 | TRBV2 | . | TGTGCCAGCAGATTTCGACAGGGATTGAACACTGAAGCTTTCTTT | CASRFRQGLNTEAFF
. | TRBJ1-3 | TRBV3-1/TRBV3-2 | few | TGTGCCAGCAGCAATACGGGGAACTCTGGAAACACCATATATTTT | CASSNTGNSGNTIYF
. | TRBJ2-2 | TRBV6-4 | . | TGTGCCAGCAGTGACTCGACAACCGGGGAGCTGTTTTTT | CASSDSTTGELFF
. | TRBJ1-5 | TRBV19 | . | TGTGCCAGCAGAGACAGCGGTTATCAGCCCCAGCATTTT | CASRDSGYQPQHF
. | TRBJ1-1 | TRBV7-2 | . | TGTGCCAGCAGCTCCCTGGGGAGCACTGAAGCTTTCTTT | CASSSLGSTEAFF
. | TRBJ1-2 | TRBV10-3 | . | TGTGCCATCACTGTGGACAGACAGTATGGCTACACCTTC | CAITVDRQYGYTF
. | TRBJ1-1 | TRBV5-1 | . | TGCGCCAGCAGCTTCTCCAGGGGTTTTGTCATGAACACTGAAGCTTTCTTT | CASSFSRGFVMNTEAFF
. | TRBJ1-5 | TRBV29-1 | . | TGCAGCGCGGGGAACGGTGGCAATCAGCCCCAGCATTTT | CSAGNGGNQPQHF
. | TRBJ2-1 | TRBV5-8 | few | TGTGCCAGCAGGAACAGGGCCTCCGGCAATGAGCAGTTCTTC | CASRNRASGNEQFF
. | TRBJ2-2 | TRBV6-5 | . | TGTGCCAGCAGTTACGGGCGGGAGAACACCGGGGAGCTGTTTTTT | CASSYGRENTGELFF
TRBD2 | TRBJ2-7 | TRBV5-1 | . | TGCGCCAGCAGCTCCTTGGGACTACCATCCTACGAGCAGTACTTC | CASSSLGLPSYEQYF
. | TRBJ2-7 | TRBV24-1 | once | TGTGCCACCAGTGATTTGGGGCAGAAGCAGTACTTC | CATSDLGQKQYF
. | TRBJ2-4 | TRBV11-2 | . | TGTGCCAGCAGCTTAGAATACATTCAGTACTTC | CASSLEYIQYF
. | TRBJ1-4 | TRBV4-2 | . | TGTGCCAGCAGCCAAGATGGCCAGGGGCGTGAAAAACTGTTTTTT | CASSQDGQGREKLFF
. | TRBJ2-3 | TRBV4-1 | few | TGCGCCAGCAGGGGGGACGGCTATTTCAGCACAGATACGCAGTATTTT | CASRGDGYFSTDTQYF
TRBD1 | TRBJ1-2 | TRBV19 | few | TGTGCCAGTAGTATAGACGCCAGAAATTACGGGACAGCCATCTTC | CASSIDARNYGTAIF
TRBD1 | TRBJ1-2 | TRBV30 | . | TGTGCCTGGAGTGACCAACAGGGGGCCCGCACCTTC | CAWSDQQGARTF
. | TRBJ1-2 | TRBV25-1 | few | TGTGCCAGCAGTGAATTTAGGGACGGCTACACCTTC | CASSEFRDGYTF
. | TRBJ2-3 | TRBV28 | . | TGTGCCAGCAGTTTAATTCTAGATACGCAGTATTTT | CASSLILDTQYF
. | TRBJ2-3 | TRBV7-9 | . | TGTGCCAGCAGCCGGGGACACCATAGCACAGATACGCAGTATTTT | CASSRGHHSTDTQYF
. | TRBJ1-1 | TRBV6-5 | . | TGTGCCAGCAGTTACAGGGTTGGGTTAACTGAAGCTTTCTTT | CASSYRVGLTEAFF
TRBD1 | TRBJ2-3 | TRBV2 | . | TGTGCCAGCAGCCGGACAGGGGCTAGAGATACGCAGTATTTT | CASSRTGARDTQYF
TRBD2 | TRBJ2-4 | TRBV6-1 | . | TGTGCCAGCAGTGACATAGCGGGCGGGAAAAACATTCAGTACTTC | CASSDIAGGKNIQYF